The clone carrying this T cell receptor (beta chain) occurred a few times. Its specificity is not known. There were no patients who had received any treatment before thyroid surgery. This CDR3 spans 14 amino acids. J lost 3 bases, V lost 3 bases, and 4 bases had no gene match. Germline lookup yields CDR1 SGDLS and CDR2 YYNGEE. These data are taken from a study of metastatic and nonmetastatic thyroid tumors. Regarding the study as a whole: Within blood and tumor, benign nodules reportedly had significantly lower TCR beta diversity than malignant thyroid tumors did.

Original handling: Clinicopathological groups supplied CDR3 differences that were used to build a distant-metastasis classifier for papillary thyroid cancer. TCRdb reanalyzed the PCR reads via MiXCR. The V and J calls and clone size come from TCRdb's table, not from the authors' own analysis. The sample contains 7,000 to 8,500 clones, approximately 30% of which appear only once. Sample: tumor tissue. This rearrangement joins TRBV9 to TRBJ2-7; TRBD2 agrees at 9 bases. This TCR came from a female donor with papillary thyroid cancer or a benign thyroid nodule (not recorded which). Some clones in this sample may be carry-over from other donors' samples. Written as DNA, the CDR3 is TGTGCCAGCAGCGCTAGCGGGACGATCTACGAGCAGTACTTC. This gives the protein CASSASGTIYEQYF. Drawing the rest from reference TRBV9 and TRBJ2-7, the complete variable domain is DSGVTQTPKHLITATGQRVTLRCSPRSGDLSVYWYQQSLDQGLQFLIQYYNGEERAKGNILERFSAQQFPDLHSELNLSSLELGDSALYFCASSASGTIYEQYFGPGTRLTVT.